Following are 8 T cell receptor beta chains from one sample sequenced in a study of blood T cell repertoires in COVID-19. Assay used: immunoSEQ multiplex PCR; TCRdb lists only in-frame clones, some missing. In the table there are over 250,000 clones, over 65% of which are singletons. Sequenced: peripheral blood. The receptor source for this set is a woman older than 75 with acute or convalescent COVID-19.

The chain couples TRBV7-2 to TRBJ2-1; 9 nucleotides agree with TRBD2. After removal of 5 bases from V and 9 bases from J, the junction contained 8 bases not matched to a gene. The germline V gene encodes CDR1 SGHTA and CDR2 FQGNSA. The CDR3 sequence is 14 residues long. CDR3 bases: TGTGCCAGCAGCCTCCCCCTAGCGGGAAGTGAGCAGTTCTTC. Residues: CASSLPLAGSEQFF.

This clone was observed a few times. This chain links TRBV4-1 with TRBJ1-2; a possible D gene is TRBD1 (5 bases). The CDR3 extends over 15 amino acids. Germline values: CDR1 MGHRA, CDR2 YSYEKL. Trimming pared 0 bases from V and 2 bases from J, leaving 10 bases between. The CDR3 spells CASSQERGTNYGYTF. Written as DNA, the CDR3 is TGCGCCAGCAGCCAAGAGCGGGGCACCAACTATGGCTACACCTTC.

The J gene is TRBJ1-5, the V gene TRBV6-6; 10 bases are shared with TRBD1. Unmatched junction bases numbered 5, after V lost 7 bases and J lost 5 bases. This CDR3 has 14 amino acids. The germline V gene encodes CDR1 MNHNY and CDR2 SVGAGI (reference sequence). CDR3: CASKTGGADQPQHF. CDR3 nucleotide sequence: TGTGCCAGCAAGACAGGGGGCGCAGATCAGCCCCAGCATTTT.

The chain employs TRBV5-1 and TRBJ2-4; 8 nucleotides agree with TRBD2. The CDR3 sequence is 15 residues long. J was trimmed by 3 bases and V by 2 bases; bases with no gene match: 4. CDR1 is SGHRS, CDR2 YFSETQ, per germline. The CDR3 sequence is CASSLAGENKNIQYF. The CDR3 coding sequence is TGCGCCAGCAGCTTAGCGGGAGAGAACAAAAACATTCAGTACTTC. Combining the CDR3 with reference TRBV5-1 and TRBJ2-4 gives the whole variable domain KAGVTQTPRYLIKTRGQQVTLSCSPISGHRSVSWYQQTPGQGLQFLFEYFSETQRNKGNFPGRFSGRQFSNSRSEMNVSTLELGDSALYLCASSLAGENKNIQYFGAGTRLSVL.

With respect to this clone: The junction departs from the called germline gene at one end, perhaps through a read error. The V call is TRBV3-1 (or the pseudogene TRBV3-2), the J call TRBJ2-3, with 7 nucleotides matching TRBD2. The germline gives CDR1 LGHDT, CDR2 YNNKEL (reference sequence). This CDR3 has 16 residues. CDR3 protein: CAGSPGLDGYTDTQYF. The CDR3 DNA is TGTGCCGGCAGCCCCGGACTAGATGGGTACACAGATACGCAGTATTTT.

The table lists this clone with many counts. This chain uses TRBV19 with TRBJ1-4; D might be TRBD1 (6 bases). Trimming left V 5 bases short and J 7 bases short, with 29 bases between. The CDR3 is 19 residues long. Germline CDR1 LNHDA, CDR2 SQIVND (reference sequence). The CDR3 sequence is CASSLPTGTPFSVGEKLFF. The CDR3 DNA reads TGTGCCAGTAGTCTACCAACCGGGACACCCTTCTCGGTGGGTGAAAAACTGTTTTTT.

CDR3 protein: CASSQTGAEAFF. CDR3 bases: TGTGCCAGCAGCCAAACAGGTGCTGAAGCTTTCTTT. The chain uses TRBV7-9 and TRBJ1-1; tentative D call: TRBD1 (5 bases). Germline-derived CDR1 and CDR2 are SEHNR and FQNEAQ (reference sequence). The CDR3 consists of 12 residues. Deletions cut 5 bases from V and 6 bases from J, with 10 bases between.

The rearrangement uses TRBV11-2 and TRBJ1-4; D is ambiguous. The V gene lost 0 bases and the J gene lost 7 bases, with 9 bases spanning the gap. The germline CDR1 and CDR2 sequences are SGHAT and FQNNGV. CDR3 length equals 14 residues. The CDR3 bases are TGTGCCAGCAGCTTAGATGGGAGGTTTGAAAAACTGTTTTTT. Amino acid sequence: CASSLDGRFEKLFF.